This T cell receptor (beta chain) was found in a study of T cell responses to AZD1222 COVID-19 vaccine. Study-wide points: Reportedly, nearly half the spike-specific TCRs target unmutated variant regions.

Regarding this clone: Its antigen is not known.

Assay used: immunoSEQ multiplex PCR; TCRdb lists only in-frame clones, some missing. The sample holds 27,000 or so clones; roughly 90% are singletons and the top ten take over 7%. The V end lost 6 bases, the J end lost 5 bases, and 10 bases lay between the germline ends. The CDR3 consists of 12 residues. V is TRBV12-3 or TRBV12-4 and J is TRBJ2-5; D gene uncertain. The source material was peripheral blood, sampled 28 days after the second AZD1222 dose. The TCR originated in an adult who received the AZD1222 COVID-19 vaccine. CDR3 bases: TGTGCCAGCAGCCGAGGTGGGGAGACCCAGTACTTC. Residues: CASSRGGETQYF.